This T cell receptor (beta chain) comes out of a study of beta chain features in type 1 diabetes. In germline, CDR1 is SGHTA, CDR2 FQGNSA. The CDR3 loop spans 16 amino acids. J lost 2 bases, V lost 8 bases, and 10 bases had no gene match. Overall study results and limits: It was not settled here whether HLA type affects TCRB rearrangement.

As concerns this clone: Its antigen is as yet unknown.

Every bit of the isolated RNA underwent reverse transcription, so sequencing read expressed TCRB transcripts. Profiled with immunoSEQ multiplex PCR; TCRdb holds only in-frame clones, not every one. The sample contains 150,000 to 200,000 clones, roughly 9.1% of which appear only once. Each of the CD4+ naive, central memory, regulatory and stem cell-like memory populations was sorted via CD45RO/CCR7/CD25/CD127/CD95/CD27. Sorted cells reached over 95% purity in every population. The clonotype comes from a woman in her late teens or twenties in good health. The sample taken for sequencing was central memory CD4+ T cells from blood. This sequence joins TRBV7-2 and TRBJ2-5; 11 positions match TRBD2. CDR3 DNA sequence: TGTGCCAGCGCCAGGGCTAGCGGGGGGTTACAAGAGACCCAGTACTTC. Its protein product is CASARASGGLQETQYF.